These T cell receptor beta chains were read from a single sample in a study of blood T cell repertoires in COVID-19. Assay: immunoSEQ multiplex PCR; the TCRdb copy retains only in-frame clones and omits some. The repertoire holds more than 300,000 clones, with about nine tenths as singletons. Sequenced input: PBMCs or T cells enriched from blood (not recorded which). These receptors came from a woman aged 18-29 years who had recovered from COVID-19. The CDR3 runs from the conserved cysteine through the conserved F or W. A D gene is named only where the DNA matches it firmly. The listing skips clone size in some rows; elsewhere it reads once, few, many or a size class.

TRBV9	TRBD1	19	once	TRBJ2-6	TGTGCCAGCAGCCCCGGGACAGGGGGCGCTGCCTCTGGGGCCAACGTCCTGACTTTC	CASSPGTGGAASGANVLTF
TRBV3-1/TRBV3-2	TRBD2	17	few	TRBJ2-1	TGTGCCAGCAGCCAAGATAGGCCTAGCGGGGAATACAATGAGCAGTTCTTC	CASSQDRPSGEYNEQFF
TRBV15	TRBD2	16	few	TRBJ2-2	TGTGCCACCAGCAGCCGCGCGGGAGTGACATCCGGGGAGCTGTTTTTT	CATSSRAGVTSGELFF
TRBV18	TRBD1	15	-	TRBJ2-1	TGTGCCAGCTCACCCCAGGGGGCCTCCTACAATGAGCAGTTCTTC	CASSPQGASYNEQFF
TRBV4-2	-	16	once	TRBJ1-1	TGTGCCAGCAGCCAATTCAATCCAGGGGTGAACACTGAAGCTTTCTTT	CASSQFNPGVNTEAFF
TRBV4-2	TRBD2	16	-	TRBJ2-5	TGTGCCAGCAGCCGAGGAGCGGGAGAGAATCAAGAGACCCAGTACTTC	CASSRGAGENQETQYF
TRBV4-1	TRBD1	17	-	TRBJ1-3	TGCGCCAGCAGCCAAGATCGGGACAGGGGCTCTGGAAACACCATATATTTT	CASSQDRDRGSGNTIYF
TRBV11-2	TRBD2	17	-	TRBJ2-3	TGTGCCAGCAGCCCCCCGTCCGGACTAGCGCCGAGGGATACGCAGTATTTT	CASSPPSGLAPRDTQYF
TRBV5-1	TRBD1	14	-	TRBJ1-5	TGCGCCAGCAGCCAGGGACAGTACGTTCAGCCCCAGCATTTT	CASSQGQYVQPQHF
TRBV4-1	-	14	-	TRBJ1-2	TGCGCCAGCAGCCAACACGGGACAAATTATGGCTACACCTTC	CASSQHGTNYGYTF
TRBV30	-	15	-	TRBJ1-1	TGTGCCTGGAACGGGAGGGGGGGTTCGAACACTGAAGCTTTCTTT	CAWNGRGGSNTEAFF
TRBV5-1	TRBD1	15	-	TRBJ2-6	TGCGCCACCCGGACAGGGACCTCTGGGGCCAACGTCCTGACTTTC	CATRTGTSGANVLTF
TRBV6-5	TRBD1	10	-	TRBJ2-7	TGTGCCAGCTCAGGGACAGGGGAGTACTTC	CASSGTGEYF
TRBV24-1	-	14	-	TRBJ2-3	TGTGCCACCAGTGATTTGACTAGCACAGATACGCAGTATTTT	CATSDLTSTDTQYF
TRBV10-1	-	12	-	TRBJ2-1	TGCGCCAGCAGTGAGTCGACGGGGGAGCAGTTCTTC	CASSESTGEQFF
TRBV4-1	TRBD1	17	-	TRBJ1-1	TGCGCCAGCAGCCTTTTTTCGACAGGGGGCGCGAACACTGAAGCTTTCTTT	CASSLFSTGGANTEAFF
TRBV14	-	13	-	TRBJ1-1	TGTGCCAGCAGCCAAGATGGAGGGATCGAAGCTTTCTTT	CASSQDGGIEAFF
TRBV13	TRBD2	14	-	TRBJ2-7	TGTGCCACTAAGCGGACTAGCGGGGGCTACGAGCAGTACTTC	CATKRTSGGYEQYF
TRBV7-8	TRBD2	16	-	TRBJ2-3	TGTGCCAGCAGCTTAGTGGGTAGCGGGGGGACAGATACGCAGTATTTT	CASSLVGSGGTDTQYF
TRBV18	-	15	-	TRBJ1-3	TGTGCCAGCTCACCGGGGGCAGGGTCTGGAAACACCATATATTTT	CASSPGAGSGNTIYF
TRBV2	-	14	once	TRBJ1-3	TGTGCCAGCAAACAACAGACGGGGGATGACACCATATATTTT	CASKQQTGDDTIYF
TRBV27	-	15	once	TRBJ1-2	TGTGCCAGCAGTTTATCGACTCGGGGTAACTATGGCTACACCTTC	CASSLSTRGNYGYTF
TRBV24-1	-	15	-	TRBJ1-1	TGTGCCACCAGTGTAGGACCCGGGATGGAGACTGAAGCTTTCTTT	CATSVGPGMETEAFF
TRBV29-1	-	14	once	TRBJ2-5	TGCAGCGTTGGGGAGGGGGGGCATCGTGAGACCCAGTACTTC	CSVGEGGHRETQYF
TRBV27	TRBD1	16	once	TRBJ1-6	TGTGCCAGCAGTTTATCACCGACAGGGGATAATTCACCCCTCCACTTT	CASSLSPTGDNSPLHF
TRBV9	TRBD2	19	-	TRBJ2-6	TGTGCCAGCAGCACAGGAACGGGACTAGCGAACCCTGGGGCCAACGTCCTGACTTTC	CASSTGTGLANPGANVLTF
TRBV28	-	13	-	TRBJ1-2	TGTGCCAGCAGTTTTCAGGGAAGCTATGGCTACACCTTC	CASSFQGSYGYTF
TRBV6-2/TRBV6-3	TRBD1	17	-	TRBJ1-1	TGTGCCAGCAGTTTTGGTCAGGGGGGCCTTACGAACACTGAAGCTTTCTTT	CASSFGQGGLTNTEAFF
TRBV7-8	-	13	-	TRBJ2-5	TGTGCCAGCAGCTTAGCCGGGGATGAGACCCAGTACTTC	CASSLAGDETQYF
TRBV28	-	14	few	TRBJ2-7	TGTGCCAGCAGTTTATGGGACACCTCCTACGAGCAGTACTTC	CASSLWDTSYEQYF
TRBV6-5	-	12	few	TRBJ1-6	TGTGCGGGCGGGGGACGAAATTCACCCCTCCACTTT	CAGGGRNSPLHF
TRBV27	-	14	-	TRBJ1-5	TGTGCCAGCAGTTCATGGGGGGGTGGTCAGCCCCAGCATTTT	CASSSWGGGQPQHF
TRBV27	TRBD1	16	-	TRBJ1-6	TGTGCCAGCAGACTGACAGGGGGCGCCGATAATTCACCCCTCCACTTT	CASRLTGGADNSPLHF
TRBV2	TRBD1	14	once	TRBJ1-6	TGTGCCAGCAGTGAAGGGGACAGGGATTCACCCCTCCACTTT	CASSEGDRDSPLHF
TRBV4-1	TRBD1	15	-	TRBJ1-1	TGCGCCAGCAGCCATAGGACAGGGATGAACACTGAAGCTTTCTTT	CASSHRTGMNTEAFF
TRBV7-9	-	14	-	TRBJ1-2	TGTGCCAGCAGCTTAGGGGGGCCCCCAAAGGGCTACACCTTC	CASSLGGPPKGYTF
TRBV5-1	-	15	few	TRBJ1-3	TGCGCCAGCAGCCCTGGCCCGCAATCTGGAAACACCATATATTTT	CASSPGPQSGNTIYF
TRBV27	TRBD2	15	-	TRBJ2-7	TGTGCCAGCAGTTCTACTAGCGGGAGGGCCTACGAGCAGTACTTC	CASSSTSGRAYEQYF
TRBV25-1	-	14	-	TRBJ1-2	TGTGCCAGCAGTGAATATATTGGACAGTATGGCTACACCTTC	CASSEYIGQYGYTF
TRBV19	-	15	-	TRBJ2-5	TGTGCCAGTAGCCTCCCGGACTCGATCCAAGAGACCCAGTACTTC	CASSLPDSIQETQYF
TRBV6-1	-	16	-	TRBJ1-1	TGTGCCAGCAGTGAAAATTTTAGGATCCGGGACACTGAAGCTTTCTTT	CASSENFRIRDTEAFF
TRBV6-5	TRBD1	15	-	TRBJ1-4	TGTGCCAGCAGACCTTCGGACAGGGGAGGTGAAAAACTGTTTTTT	CASRPSDRGGEKLFF
TRBV12-5	TRBD1	18	-	TRBJ1-4	TGTGCTAGTGGCCCCGCAACGGGTCGGACAGGGGGGGATGAAAAACTGTTTTTT	CASGPATGRTGGDEKLFF
TRBV6-5	-	14	-	TRBJ2-3	TGTGCCAGCAGTTATGGAGGGAACGAGGATACGCAGTATTTT	CASSYGGNEDTQYF
TRBV7-9	TRBD1	15	-	TRBJ1-5	TGTGCCAGCAGCCCCGGGACAGGGTCAAATCAGCCCCAGCATTTT	CASSPGTGSNQPQHF